These 19 T cell receptor beta chains came from one sample sequenced in a study of T cell responses to AZD1222 COVID-19 vaccine. Profiled with immunoSEQ multiplex PCR; TCRdb holds only in-frame clones, not every one. The sample contains about 150,000 clones, roughly 84% of which appear only once. The sequencing here drew on peripheral blood, taken 28 days after the second AZD1222 dose. The receptors were sampled from an adult who received the AZD1222 COVID-19 vaccine.

The chain employs TRBV19 and TRBJ2-7; 13 bases agree with TRBD2. The CDR3 has 15 residues. Germline CDR1 reads LNHDA; CDR2 reads SQIVND (reference sequence). The trim removed 5 bases at V and 6 bases at J, leaving 7 bases unmatched. CDR3 coding DNA: TGTGCCAGTAGTCCCCGGACTAGCGGGAGTACCGAGCAGTACTTC. Protein: CASSPRTSGSTEQYF.

This chain uses TRBV27 with TRBJ2-7; the D gene is possibly TRBD2 (5 bases). Trimming left V 3 bases short and J 6 bases short, with 15 bases between. The CDR3 has 14 amino acids. CDR1 and CDR2 from the germline V gene are MNHEY and SMNVEV (reference sequence). The CDR3 DNA follows: TGTGCCAGCAGTTTCGGTCTCCCAGGAGGCGAGCAGTACTTC. This translates into CASSFGLPGGEQYF.

The rearrangement uses TRBV2 and TRBJ1-1, with a weak D call TRBD1 (6 bases). V was pared by 2 bases and J by 4 bases, with 11 bases between. This CDR3 has 14 amino acids. CDR1 is SNHLY and CDR2 is FYNNEI in the germline V gene. This CDR3 is CASSENRVGTEAFF. In DNA form, the CDR3 reads TGTGCCAGCAGTGAAAACAGGGTGGGCACTGAAGCTTTCTTT.

The chain carries TRBV6-5 and TRBJ1-6; 8 bases map to TRBD1. Germline CDR1 MNHEY, CDR2 SVGAGI. The V and J ends lost 4 bases and 5 bases, in that order; junction bases with no gene match: 1. The CDR3 is 14 residues long. The CDR3 DNA is TGTGCCAGCAGTTTGGACAGGGATAATTCACCCCTCCACTTT. Translating it yields CASSLDRDNSPLHF.

The chain joins TRBV4-1 to TRBJ2-1; D gene uncertain. Per germline, CDR1 MGHRA and CDR2 YSYEKL. The V gene lost 4 bases and the J gene lost 8 bases, with 15 bases spanning the gap. The CDR3 contains 14 residues. This CDR3 is CASSPRAFPDEQFF. Here the CDR3 DNA reads TGCGCCAGCAGCCCCAGAGCATTTCCGGATGAGCAGTTCTTC.

The genes are TRBV7-9 and TRBJ2-1; TRBD2 is a possible D gene (6 bases). Germline loops: CDR1 SEHNR, CDR2 FQNEAQ (reference sequence). The CDR3 runs to 14 residues. Trimming shortened V by 5 bases and J by 7 bases, and 15 bases separated the two germline ends. The CDR3 protein is CASSVVGSRNEQFF. CDR3 bases: TGTGCCAGCAGCGTGGTCGGGAGCCGTAATGAGCAGTTCTTC.

This chain links TRBV5-6 with TRBJ1-1; D perhaps matches TRBD1 (5 bases). Germline values: CDR1 SGHDT, CDR2 YYEEEE. Trimming removed 2 bases at V and 0 bases at J, with 20 bases between. CDR3 length equals 18 residues. The CDR3 DNA follows: TGTGCCAGCAGCTTAATCGCCGGGGGACCTACCATGAACACTGAAGCTTTCTTT. This codes for CASSLIAGGPTMNTEAFF.

This rearrangement joins TRBV7-2 to TRBJ2-5; D is uncertain. The CDR3 is 12 residues long. Trimming shortened V by 5 bases and J by 3 bases, and 7 bases separated the two germline ends. Per germline, CDR1 SGHTA and CDR2 FQGNSA. CDR3 in amino acids: CASSRWEETQYF. CDR3 DNA sequence: TGTGCCAGCAGCCGGTGGGAAGAGACCCAGTACTTC.

The chain couples TRBV3-1 (or the pseudogene TRBV3-2) to TRBJ1-5, with D unresolved. Germline assignment: CDR1 LGHDT and CDR2 YNNKEL (reference sequence). The CDR3 length is 16 residues. V was pared by 0 bases and J by 3 bases, with 12 bases between. In nucleotides, the CDR3 is TGTGCCAGCAGCCAAGATAGCTTCATGCTCAATCAGCCCCAGCATTTT. Protein sequence: CASSQDSFMLNQPQHF.

The chain combines TRBV18 with TRBJ1-3; a weak D match, TRBD1 (6 bases). This CDR3 contains 14 residues. V was clipped by 5 bases and J by 1 base, with 9 bases between them. Germline V gene data show CDR1 as KGHSH and CDR2 as LQKENI. For the CDR3, the DNA is TGTGCCAGCTCAGCCACAGGGTCTGGAAACACCATATATTTT. Protein product: CASSATGSGNTIYF.

CDR3 region: CASRFSALAGGGPGELFF. CDR3 nucleotides: TGTGCAAGTCGCTTCTCCGCACTAGCGGGGGGTGGGCCCGGGGAGCTGTTTTTT. The chain is built from TRBV12-2 and TRBJ2-2; the table's D call of TRBD2 was not tested on the DNA. TRBV12-2 is described as a pseudogene. This CDR3 is 18 amino acids long.

This rearrangement joins TRBV28 to TRBJ1-1; D is unresolved. This CDR3 spans 13 amino acids. V lost 3 bases and J lost 3, with 8 bases in between. The germline V gene encodes CDR1 MDHEN and CDR2 SYDVKM. The DNA for the CDR3 is TGTGCCAGCAGTTTGAGTAGCTACACTGAAGCTTTCTTT. Translated, it gives CASSLSSYTEAFF.

The chain couples TRBV5-1 to TRBJ1-1, with a tentative D call TRBD1 (5 bases). The CDR3 is made up of 13 amino acids. Trimming stripped 0 bases from V and 5 bases from J, with 8 bases between. CDR1 is SGHRS and CDR2 is YFSETQ in the germline V gene. Here the CDR3 reads CASSLADRTEAFF. The CDR3 region has the DNA TGCGCCAGCAGCTTGGCCGACAGAACTGAAGCTTTCTTT.

The V call is TRBV30, the J call TRBJ1-2, with unresolved D. The germline gives CDR1 GTSNPN, CDR2 SVGIG (reference sequence). There are 12 residues in the CDR3. Trimming cost V 3 bases and J 0 bases, with 5 bases left between them. DNA for the CDR3: TGTGCCTGGAGGACGACTAACTATGGCTACACCTTC. Amino acid sequence: CAWRTTNYGYTF. Supplemented by reference TRBV30 and TRBJ1-2, the full variable domain reads SQTIHQWPATLVQPVGSPLSLECTVEGTSNPNLYWYRQAAGRGLQLLFYSVGIGQISSEVPQNLSASRPQDRQFILSSKKLLLSDSGFYLCAWRTTNYGYTFGSGTRLTVV.

The chain links TRBV9 to TRBJ2-1, with 9 bases lining up with TRBD2. The V gene end was trimmed by 4 bases and the J gene end by 9 bases; junction bases not matched to a gene: 14. The CDR3 sequence is 16 residues long. Germline values: CDR1 SGDLS, CDR2 YYNGEE. CDR3 bases: TGTGCCAGCAGCTCCATAGCGGGGGTGACGTTGGCTGAGCAGTTCTTC. Protein: CASSSIAGVTLAEQFF.

This rearrangement joins TRBV15 to TRBJ2-7; no definite D call. V lost 0 bases and J 4 bases, leaving 10 bases between the germline ends. In germline, CDR1 is LNHNV, CDR2 YYDKDF (reference sequence). The CDR3 is 14 residues long. The CDR3 DNA follows: TGTGCCACCAGCAGAGATGGTCAGAGTTACGAGCAGTACTTC. Amino acids: CATSRDGQSYEQYF.

The V call is TRBV5-1, the J call TRBJ2-2, with D uncertain. This CDR3 spans 14 amino acids. Germline V gives CDR1 SGHRS, CDR2 YFSETQ. V was pared by 6 bases and J by 5 bases, with 14 bases between. CDR3 region: CASKMAPGTGELFF. CDR3 DNA: TGCGCCAGCAAGATGGCCCCGGGTACCGGGGAGCTGTTTTTT.

The J gene is TRBJ1-2, the V gene TRBV9; no definite D call. CDR1 is SGDLS and CDR2 is YYNGEE in the germline V gene. CDR3 length: 14 amino acids. V lost 1 base to trimming and J lost 5 bases, with 12 bases between them. DNA for the CDR3: TGTGCCAGCAGCGTAACAACAAACGAGTATGGCTACACCTTC. Translating gives CASSVTTNEYGYTF. Combining the CDR3 with reference TRBV9 and TRBJ1-2 gives the whole variable domain DSGVTQTPKHLITATGQRVTLRCSPRSGDLSVYWYQQSLDQGLQFLIQYYNGEERAKGNILERFSAQQFPDLHSELNLSSLELGDSALYFCASSVTTNEYGYTFGSGTRLTVV.

The chain uses TRBV6-5 and TRBJ1-3; no definite D call. The V end was cut by 2 bases, the J end by 7 bases, with 15 bases between. The germline V gene has CDR1 MNHEY and CDR2 SVGAGI. This CDR3 contains 15 residues. The chain's CDR3 is CASSYPGRSRNTIYF. The DNA for the CDR3 is TGTGCCAGCAGTTACCCTGGACGGTCGAGGAACACCATATATTTT.